The 5 T cell receptor beta chains in this list originate from one sample, sequenced in a study of blood T cell repertoires in COVID-19. Clones were sequenced by immunoSEQ multiplex PCR, and TCRdb holds only the in-frame ones, with some missing. The repertoire includes approximately 150,000 clones, 87% of them detected once, and nearly 0.95% sits in the top ten. The source material was peripheral blood. These receptor sequences come from a woman aged 50 to 60 with acute or convalescent COVID-19.

The chain joins TRBV6-5 to TRBJ1-1; D remains ambiguous. The CDR3 spans 15 residues. Trimming stripped 4 bases from V and 0 bases from J, with 12 bases between. In germline, CDR1 is MNHEY, CDR2 SVGAGI. The CDR3 reads CASSFLITVNTEAFF. The CDR3, as DNA: TGTGCCAGCAGTTTCCTAATTACAGTGAACACTGAAGCTTTCTTT.

The rearrangement links TRBV7-2 to TRBJ2-1; D may be TRBD1 (6 bases). Germline V gives CDR1 SGHTA, CDR2 FQGNSA. V lost 4 bases and J 3 bases, leaving 13 bases between the germline ends. The CDR3 contains 15 residues. CDR3 region: CASSSTGHGYNEQFF. CDR3 DNA: TGTGCCAGCAGCTCCACGGGACATGGCTACAATGAGCAGTTCTTC.

In its sample, this clone was seen a few times. This sequence joins TRBV6-5 and TRBJ1-6; 7 bases agree with TRBD1. CDR1 and CDR2 from the germline V gene are MNHEY and SVGAGI. The ends lost 2 bases at V and 9 bases at J; junction bases unmatched: 7. The CDR3 length is 15 residues. CDR3 loop: CASSYGDRGSSPLHF. The CDR3 DNA reads as TGTGCCAGCAGTTACGGGGACAGAGGTAGTTCACCCCTCCACTTT.

V and J are TRBV28 and TRBJ2-7, with D possibly TRBD2 on 5 matching bases. V lost 8 bases, J lost 2 bases, and 16 bases lay in between. Germline lookup yields CDR1 MDHEN and CDR2 SYDVKM. The CDR3 spans 14 residues. The CDR3 coding sequence is TGTGCCAGCGGTTCAAGAGGGCTAACCTACGAGCAGTACTTC. Translated: CASGSRGLTYEQYF.

This chain uses TRBV5-1 with TRBJ1-4; 8 bases fit TRBD1. V lost 2 bases to trimming and J lost 8 bases; unmatched junction nucleotides: 11. Germline values: CDR1 SGHRS, CDR2 YFSETQ. The CDR3 loop spans 16 amino acids. The CDR3 nucleotides read TGCGCCAGCAGCTTATCAGGGGGCAATCTTCAGGAAAAACTGTTTTTT. This encodes CASSLSGGNLQEKLFF.